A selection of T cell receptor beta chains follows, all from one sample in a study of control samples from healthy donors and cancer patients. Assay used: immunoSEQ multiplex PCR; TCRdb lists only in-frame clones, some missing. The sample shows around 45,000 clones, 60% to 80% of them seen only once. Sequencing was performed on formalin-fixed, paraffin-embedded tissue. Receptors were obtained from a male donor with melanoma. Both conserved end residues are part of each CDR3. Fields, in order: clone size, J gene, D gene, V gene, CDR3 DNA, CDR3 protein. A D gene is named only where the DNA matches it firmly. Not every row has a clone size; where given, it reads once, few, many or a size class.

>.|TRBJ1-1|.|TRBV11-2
TGTGCCAGCAGCTTTAGGGACAATTCTGAAGCTTTCTTT
CASSFRDNSEAFF
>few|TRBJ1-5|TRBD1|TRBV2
TGTGCCAGCAGTATTACAGGGGGTTGGAATCAGCCCCAGCATTTT
CASSITGGWNQPQHF
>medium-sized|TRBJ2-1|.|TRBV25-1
TGTGCCAGCAGAGGAGATTACAATGAGCAGTTCTTC
CASRGDYNEQFF
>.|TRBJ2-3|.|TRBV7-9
TGTGCCAGCAGCTTCCGGGACCCATTCACAGATACGCAGTATTTT
CASSFRDPFTDTQYF
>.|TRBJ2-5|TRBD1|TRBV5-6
TGTGCCAGCAGCTTGGGGCAGGGGGTGGGAGAGACCCAGTACTTC
CASSLGQGVGETQYF
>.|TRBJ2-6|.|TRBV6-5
TGTGCCAGCAGTCGCACAGGGGCCAACGTCCTGACTTTC
CASSRTGANVLTF
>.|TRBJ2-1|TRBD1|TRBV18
TGTGCCAGCTCACCGACCGGGACAGGCGTCAATGAGCAGTTCTTC
CASSPTGTGVNEQFF
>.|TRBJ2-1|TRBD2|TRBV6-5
TGTGCCAGTCCCCGGGGGGGGAGCGCCTACAATGAGCAGTTCTTC
CASPRGGSAYNEQFF
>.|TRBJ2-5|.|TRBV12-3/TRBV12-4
TGTGCCAGCAGTTTACAGGGGCGCGAGACCCAGTACTTC
CASSLQGRETQYF
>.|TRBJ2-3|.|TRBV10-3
TGTGCCATCAGTGAAAAGGGAGAAGATACGCAGTATTTT
CAISEKGEDTQYF
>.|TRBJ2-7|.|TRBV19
TGTGCCAGTTCGCCGCAGACAGGCCCGTACGAGCAGTACTTC
CASSPQTGPYEQYF
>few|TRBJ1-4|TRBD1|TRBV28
TGTGCCAGCAGCGCGCTGACAGGGTCTGGTGAAAAACTGTTTTTT
CASSALTGSGEKLFF
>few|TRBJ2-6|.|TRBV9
TGTGCCAGCAGCGTAGGGGGGGCGCGAGGTAACGTCCTGACTTTC
CASSVGGARGNVLTF
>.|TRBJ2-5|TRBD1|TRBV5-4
TGTGCCAGCAGCTTGGAGACAGGGTTAGGAGAGACCCAGTACTTC
CASSLETGLGETQYF
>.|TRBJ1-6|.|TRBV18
TGTGCCAGCTCACCAAAAATGGACAGAAGCGATTCACCCCTCCACTTT
CASSPKMDRSDSPLHF
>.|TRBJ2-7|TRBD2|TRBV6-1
TGTGCCAGCAGTGAATCGAGCGGGGCCTCCTACGAGCAGTACTTC
CASSESSGASYEQYF
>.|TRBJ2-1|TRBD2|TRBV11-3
TGTGCCAGCAGCCCGACTAGCGGGAGCTTTTCAAATGAGCAGTTCTTC
CASSPTSGSFSNEQFF
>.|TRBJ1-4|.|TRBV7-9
TGTGCCAGCAGCCCTACAGGGAGATCTAATGAAAAACTGTTTTTT
CASSPTGRSNEKLFF
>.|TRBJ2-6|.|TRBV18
TGTGCCAGCTCACCAAGGGTCCAGGGCGGCTCTGGGGCCAACGTCCTGACTTTC
CASSPRVQGGSGANVLTF
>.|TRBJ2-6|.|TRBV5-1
TGCGCCAGCAGCCTCCAAGTGTCAGGTTTTCCCTCTGGGGCCAACGTCCTGACTTTC
CASSLQVSGFPSGANVLTF
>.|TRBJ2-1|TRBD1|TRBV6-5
TGTGCCAGCAGTCGACAGGGGTTTGAGCAGTTCTTC
CASSRQGFEQFF
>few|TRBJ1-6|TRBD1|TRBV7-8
TGTGCCAGCAGCTTACATAACAACCGACAGGGTAGTAATTCACCCCTCCACTTT
CASSLHNNRQGSNSPLHF
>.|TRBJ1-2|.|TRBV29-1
TGCAGCGTAAGAGGGTCGAGGGGCTACACCTTC
CSVRGSRGYTF
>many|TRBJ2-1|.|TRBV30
TGTGCCTGGAGCGGGGGTAGCTCCTACAATGAGCAGTTCTTC
CAWSGGSSYNEQFF
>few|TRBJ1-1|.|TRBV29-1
TGCAGCGTTGAAGACGGGGGGTACACTGAAGCTTTCTTT
CSVEDGGYTEAFF
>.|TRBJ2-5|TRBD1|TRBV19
TGTGCCAGTAGTACGCAGGGGGCCGAAGAGACCCAGTACTTC
CASSTQGAEETQYF
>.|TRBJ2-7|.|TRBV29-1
TGCAGCGTCCCTGGGGCGGGACGTAGCGAGCAGTACTTC
CSVPGAGRSEQYF